This entry features one T cell receptor beta chain sequence. This record belongs to a study of control samples from healthy donors and cancer patients. Sequencing used immunoSEQ multiplex PCR; TCRdb keeps in-frame clones, though not all of them. Counted here are under 300,000 clones, over 75% occurring once; the ten biggest clones make up roughly 15%. V was clipped by 5 bases and J by 1 base, with 11 bases between them. The germline gives CDR1 SGHTA, CDR2 FQGNSA. The CDR3 totals 14 residues. The sample comprised PBMCs. This TCR was sampled from a woman in her sixties or seventies with lung cancer. The rearrangement links TRBV7-2 to TRBJ1-1; D gene unclear. The CDR3 is CASSPYRQNTEAFF. The CDR3 DNA reads as TGTGCCAGCAGCCCCTACCGACAGAACACTGAAGCTTTCTTT.